Sequencing of this T cell receptor beta chain was carried out in a study of long-term antiretroviral therapy in people with HIV. The wider study: Some samples came about a decade before the 2015 immediate-ART recommendation, and these were the earliest.

With respect to this clone: As yet, its antigen is unknown.

Study-wide points: HIV repertoires had narrower CDR3 length ranges than controls. Information on adherence to ART, viral resistance or therapy changes was unavailable.

Samples were assayed with immunoSEQ v3.0 at survey level. TCRdb keeps only in-frame clones here, not all; method: immunoSEQ multiplex PCR. The sample records 25,000 to 35,000 clones, over 90% being singletons. CDR1 SGHRS and CDR2 YFSETQ come from the germline V gene. The junction had 13 bases not matched to a gene; V was cut back by 5 bases and J by 10 bases. The CDR3 spans 15 residues. The sequence derives from a man in his forties with HIV. The sample here was unsorted PBMCs, taken 6.2 years after starting antiretroviral therapy. This chain uses TRBV5-1 with TRBJ1-5; TRBD1 aligns across 9 bases. The CDR3 sequence: CASRPGTGKGQPQHF. The CDR3 DNA reads as TGCGCCAGCAGACCGGGGACAGGGAAAGGACAACCCCAGCATTTT. Together with reference TRBV5-1 and TRBJ1-5, the CDR3 gives the full variable domain: KAGVTQTPRYLIKTRGQQVTLSCSPISGHRSVSWYQQTPGQGLQFLFEYFSETQRNKGNFPGRFSGRQFSNSRSEMNVSTLELGDSALYLCASRPGTGKGQPQHFGDGTRLSIL.